The 9 T cell receptor beta chains below all came from one sample that was sequenced in a study of shared clonotypes between healthy human individuals. Sequencing used immunoSEQ multiplex PCR; TCRdb keeps in-frame clones, though not all of them. The table shows 2.3 million or so clones, with more than 85% occurring only once. The sequenced sample consisted of naive CD4+ T cells from PBMCs. As for subset: CD45RA+ positively selected. The receptors were sampled from a man between 18 and 29 years old in good health. Some clones in this sample may be carry-over from other donors' samples.

This clone was detected only a few times. The V and J genes are TRBV7-9 and TRBJ1-2; D gene ambiguous. Trimming left V 4 bases short and J 3 bases short, with 9 bases between. The CDR3 loop spans 13 amino acids. Germline V gene sequence: CDR1 SEHNR, CDR2 FQNEAQ (reference sequence). This chain's CDR3 is CASSSPGDYGYTF. The CDR3 DNA is TGTGCCAGCAGCTCCCCGGGAGACTATGGCTACACCTTC.

In regard to this clone: In the same sample, other DNA sequences code for this CDR3. The V and J genes are TRBV11-3 and TRBJ2-3, with a weak D call TRBD2 (6 bases). V was shortened by 0 bases and J by 3 bases, with 10 bases between the two germline ends. Looked up from germline, CDR1 is SGHNT and CDR2 is YENEEA. This CDR3 region has 15 residues. The CDR3 spells CASSLDGSGTDTQYF. In DNA form, the CDR3 reads TGTGCCAGCAGCTTAGACGGGAGCGGGACAGATACGCAGTATTTT. Using reference TRBV11-3 and TRBJ2-3 for the parts outside the CDR3, the full variable domain is EAGVVQSPRYKIIEKKQPVAFWCNPISGHNTLYWYLQNLGQGPELLIRYENEEAVDDSQLPKDRFSAERLKGVDSTLKIQPAELGDSAVYLCASSLDGSGTDTQYFGPGTRLTVL.

A single count supports this clone. The gene calls are TRBV9 and TRBJ1-2; no clear D. V shed 0 bases and J shed 1 base, with 13 bases lying between them. Germline V gene sequence: CDR1 SGDLS, CDR2 YYNGEE. This CDR3 is 16 amino acids long. CDR3 nucleotides: TGTGCCAGCAGCGTAGAGGCCGGCAGAAATAACTATGGCTACACCTTC. The encoded protein is CASSVEAGRNNYGYTF.

This clone was detected only once. This chain connects TRBV27 to TRBJ2-7; D is tentatively TRBD1 or TRBD2 (6 bases each). V was pared by 0 bases and J by 5 bases, with 14 bases between. The CDR3 runs to 15 residues. Germline CDR1 MNHEY, CDR2 SMNVEV (reference sequence). The CDR3 region is CASSLSWGAPHEQYF. DNA for the CDR3: TGTGCCAGCAGTTTATCGTGGGGGGCGCCTCACGAGCAGTACTTC.

This clone was counted once. V gene TRBV6-1 combines with J gene TRBJ1-1; 7 positions match TRBD1. The trim removed 5 bases at V and 5 bases at J, leaving 8 bases unmatched. The germline V gene has CDR1 MNHNS and CDR2 SASEGT. The CDR3 length is 14 residues. In DNA, the CDR3 is TGTGCCAGCAGTCCAGGGGGGTGGTCAACTGAAGCTTTCTTT. Translated: CASSPGGWSTEAFF.

The CDR3 loop reads CASSTPGSKNTEAFF. The DNA of the CDR3 is TGCGCCAGCAGCACCCCAGGGTCGAAGAACACTGAAGCTTTCTTT. The V call is TRBV5-1, the J call TRBJ1-1; D is perhaps TRBD1 (5 bases). The CDR3 is 15 amino acids. Germline-derived CDR1 and CDR2 are SGHRS and YFSETQ. Trimming stripped 4 bases from V and 1 base from J, with 14 bases between.

The chain links TRBV7-2 to TRBJ2-5, with D hard to call. V was cut by 1 base and J by 2 bases, with 8 bases left in between. Looked up from germline, CDR1 is SGHTA and CDR2 is FQGNSA. The CDR3 sequence is 14 residues long. The CDR3 spells CASSLVSTQETQYF. DNA of the CDR3: TGTGCCAGCAGCTTAGTTTCCACACAAGAGACCCAGTACTTC.

Notes on this clone: Other DNA sequences from this sample encode an identical CDR3 as well. The chain couples TRBV7-2 to TRBJ2-3; D gene unclear. Germline V gives CDR1 SGHTA, CDR2 FQGNSA. The germline V and J ends were trimmed by 0 bases and 6 bases, with 4 bases remaining between them. The CDR3 has 12 amino acids. The CDR3 spells CASSLATDTQYF. Written as DNA, the CDR3 is TGTGCCAGCAGCTTAGCGACGGATACGCAGTATTTT.

The chain employs TRBV30 and TRBJ1-5; D is possibly TRBD1 (5 bases). The germline V gene encodes CDR1 GTSNPN and CDR2 SVGIG (reference sequence). CDR3 size: 12 residues. Trimming took off 7 bases at V and 5 bases at J, with 12 bases between the two ends. The CDR3: CAFTGGDQPQHF. CDR3 bases: TGTGCCTTTACGGGGGGAGATCAGCCCCAGCATTTT.